This is a list of T cell receptor beta chains from one sample in a study of siplizumab effects on memory and regulatory T cells. Here immunoSEQ multiplex PCR was the method, and the copy in TCRdb shows in-frame clones only, minus some. The sample has tens of thousands of clones, 80% to 95% seen once. Sequenced: CD8+ T cells sorted from blood. Receptors were obtained from a human donor in good health. Each CDR3 is given with its conserved first and last residue. The D gene is left open where the match is weak. Expanded clones are given a class, and other clones once, few, many or no size at all.

V: TRBV4-1; size: .; J: TRBJ2-7; D: .; DNA: TGCGCCAGCAGCCAAGATAGGGACACATACTCCTACGAGCAGTACTTC; CDR3: CASSQDRDTYSYEQYF
V: TRBV6-5; size: .; J: TRBJ2-7; D: .; DNA: TGTGCCAGCAGGACGGACAGACACTACGAGCAGTACTTC; CDR3: CASRTDRHYEQYF
V: TRBV5-1; size: .; J: TRBJ2-1; D: TRBD2; DNA: TGCGCCAGCAGCTTCCAGCGGGAGGGCCTGGGTGAGCAGTTCTTC; CDR3: CASSFQREGLGEQFF
V: TRBV7-9; size: .; J: TRBJ2-1; D: .; DNA: TGTGCCAGCAGGCACCCGGGGGGCCCCTCCTACAATGAGCAGTTCTTC; CDR3: CASRHPGGPSYNEQFF
V: TRBV5-6; size: .; J: TRBJ2-3; D: .; DNA: TGTGCCAGCAGCCCCTCGGCCGCAGATACGCAGTATTTT; CDR3: CASSPSAADTQYF
V: TRBV27; size: .; J: TRBJ2-1; D: TRBD1; DNA: TGTGCCAGCAGTTTAGGGACAGGGCAAAATGAGCAGTTCTTC; CDR3: CASSLGTGQNEQFF
V: TRBV6-6; size: .; J: TRBJ2-1; D: .; DNA: TGTGCCAGCGGTAGCGCCTCCTACAATGAGCAGTTCTTC; CDR3: CASGSASYNEQFF
V: TRBV6-1; size: .; J: TRBJ1-2; D: .; DNA: TGTGCCAGCAGTGAAAGCGGGGACGGCTTCTATGGCTACACCTTC; CDR3: CASSESGDGFYGYTF
V: TRBV27; size: medium-sized; J: TRBJ2-2; D: .; DNA: TGTGCCAGCAGTTTAAACCCTCCGAGGGAGCTGTTTTTT; CDR3: CASSLNPPRELFF
V: TRBV9; size: .; J: TRBJ1-1; D: .; DNA: TGTGCCAGCAGCGGACAGTCCCGGGCCCCAATGAACACTGAAGCTTTCTTT; CDR3: CASSGQSRAPMNTEAFF
V: TRBV5-1; size: .; J: TRBJ2-2; D: TRBD2; DNA: TGCGCCAGCAGCTTGTATGGAGCGGGAGACACCGGGGAGCTGTTTTTT; CDR3: CASSLYGAGDTGELFF
V: TRBV4-3; size: .; J: TRBJ1-1; D: TRBD1; DNA: TGCGCCAGCAGCCCCGGGACAGAGAACACTGAAGCTTTCTTT; CDR3: CASSPGTENTEAFF
V: TRBV11-2; size: .; J: TRBJ2-7; D: .; DNA: TGTGCCAGCAGCCCATCTCCCGATTTCTACGAGCAGTACTTC; CDR3: CASSPSPDFYEQYF
V: TRBV11-2; size: .; J: TRBJ2-1; D: .; DNA: TGTGCCAGCAGCTTAGTACGGGAGTGGTCGCATGAGCAGTTCTTC; CDR3: CASSLVREWSHEQFF
V: TRBV19; size: .; J: TRBJ2-2; D: .; DNA: TGTGCCAGCACCGGTACGGTCGGGGAGCTGTTTTTT; CDR3: CASTGTVGELFF
V: TRBV9; size: .; J: TRBJ2-3; D: .; DNA: TGTGCCAGCAGCGTAGTCGATAGCACGGATACGCAGTATTTT; CDR3: CASSVVDSTDTQYF
V: TRBV5-4; size: .; J: TRBJ1-6; D: TRBD1; DNA: TGTGCCAGCAGCTTCGACAGGGCCGAACTACCCCTCCACTTT; CDR3: CASSFDRAELPLHF
V: TRBV7-3; size: .; J: TRBJ2-3; D: TRBD1; DNA: TGTGCCAGCAGCAGTACGACAGGGGTTGGCGATACGCAGTATTTT; CDR3: CASSSTTGVGDTQYF
V: TRBV30; size: .; J: TRBJ1-6; D: TRBD1; DNA: TGTGCCTGGAGTCGGGGACAGGGGGTCTCACCCCTCCACTTT; CDR3: CAWSRGQGVSPLHF
V: TRBV27; size: once; J: TRBJ2-4; D: .; DNA: TGTGCCAGCAGTCCGGACCAAACCAAAAACATTCAGTACTTC; CDR3: CASSPDQTKNIQYF
V: TRBV18; size: .; J: TRBJ1-1; D: TRBD1; DNA: TGTGCCAGCTCACCAGTGACAGGGGGCGACGCCCTGGAAGCTTTCTTT; CDR3: CASSPVTGGDALEAFF
V: TRBV4-1; size: .; J: TRBJ1-3; D: .; DNA: TGCGCCAGCAGCCAAGATGCGGGGACGGGAAACACCATATATTTT; CDR3: CASSQDAGTGNTIYF
V: TRBV7-9; size: .; J: TRBJ1-4; D: TRBD1; DNA: TGTGCCAGCAGCTATTTGGAGGGGGCTGATGAAAAACTGTTTTTT; CDR3: CASSYLEGADEKLFF
V: TRBV6-5; size: once; J: TRBJ2-7; D: TRBD2; DNA: TGTGCCAGCATTGCGGGGGGGGAGCAGTACTTC; CDR3: CASIAGGEQYF
V: TRBV7-9; size: .; J: TRBJ2-3; D: TRBD2; DNA: TGTGCCAGCAGCCCTTTAGCGGGGATGGATACGCAGTATTTT; CDR3: CASSPLAGMDTQYF
V: TRBV6-5; size: .; J: TRBJ2-2; D: .; DNA: TGTGCCAGCAGTTACAGGAGGAACACCGGGGAGCTGTTTTTT; CDR3: CASSYRRNTGELFF
V: TRBV7-9; size: .; J: TRBJ2-7; D: .; DNA: TGTGCCAGCAGCCTAGGTGCCGAGCAGTACTTC; CDR3: CASSLGAEQYF
V: TRBV7-3; size: .; J: TRBJ2-3; D: .; DNA: TGTGCCAGCAGCCATTCAGGCGATACGCAGTATTTT; CDR3: CASSHSGDTQYF
V: TRBV4-1; size: .; J: TRBJ1-1; D: TRBD1; DNA: TGCGCCAGCAGCCCGGTGAGCAGGGGGTATGAAGCTTTCTTT; CDR3: CASSPVSRGYEAFF
V: TRBV27; size: .; J: TRBJ2-5; D: TRBD1; DNA: TGTGCCAGCGCCCCGGACCAACAGGGGGCCTGGGAGCAGTACTTC; CDR3: CASAPDQQGAWEQYF
V: TRBV9; size: .; J: TRBJ2-3; D: .; DNA: TGTGCCAGCAGCGTAGCTTGGGGGCCCACAGATACGCAGTATTTT; CDR3: CASSVAWGPTDTQYF
V: TRBV19; size: .; J: TRBJ2-7; D: TRBD1; DNA: TGTGCCAGTAGTGCCGGGGACAGCGTCTACGAGCAGTACTTC; CDR3: CASSAGDSVYEQYF
V: TRBV18; size: .; J: TRBJ1-3; D: TRBD1; DNA: TGTGCCAGCTCACCTACGGACAGGGTTGGAAACACCATATATTTT; CDR3: CASSPTDRVGNTIYF
V: TRBV2; size: .; J: TRBJ2-1; D: TRBD1; DNA: TGTGCCATCATCCACAGGGGAGACTACAATGAGCAGTTCTTC; CDR3: CAIIHRGDYNEQFF
V: TRBV2; size: .; J: TRBJ1-5; D: .; DNA: TGTGCCAGCAGTGGGGCGGAGATTAGCAATCAGCCCCAGCATTTT; CDR3: CASSGAEISNQPQHF
V: TRBV5-1; size: .; J: TRBJ2-7; D: TRBD1; DNA: TGCGCCAGCAGCCCCGGGACAGGGGGTGTACTAATCTACGAGCAGTACTTC; CDR3: CASSPGTGGVLIYEQYF
V: TRBV7-9; size: .; J: TRBJ1-4; D: .; DNA: TGTGCCAGCAGCCCATACCGGGGTGTTGAAAAACTGTTTTTT; CDR3: CASSPYRGVEKLFF